This T cell receptor (beta chain) is from a study of CD8 T cells in Susac syndrome. When the RNA was reverse transcribed, random hexamers were used with an input of about 0.5 to 1 ug. Amplification of TCR beta CDR3 used immunoSEQ multiplex PCR across 54 Vbeta and 13 Jbeta. TCRdb analysed the immunoSEQ multiplex PCR reads with MiXCR anew, one entry per CDR3 protein. Altogether 210,000 or so distinct CDR3 sequences are present, 94% being singletons, with the ten largest covering 0.15% to 0.2%. The authors sequenced TCR beta from blood CD8+ and CD4+ T cells. Trimming took 4 bases from V and 1 from J, leaving 8 bases between them. The CDR3 has 13 residues. From germline, CDR1 is ENHRY and CDR2 SYGVKD.

The specimen sequenced was CD4+ T cells from PBMCs. The source of this sequence is a human donor with Susac syndrome. This chain uses TRBV10-3 with TRBJ2-7; TRBD1 might be the D (6 bases). DNA for the CDR3: TGTGCCATCAGTGTAGACAGGTCCTACGAGCAGTACTTC. It specifies CAISVDRSYEQYF.